This T cell receptor (beta chain) was identified during a study of cytomegalovirus exposure and HLA in healthy donors. General observations from the study: V segments that were indistinguishable, TRBV6-2 and TRBV6-3 among them, were omitted from analysis. Roughly even sequencing depth across donors was the assumption behind the presence/absence analyses. Later genetic work tied a missense DCLRE1C variant to beta-chain V and J trimming.

13 Jbeta primers and 60 Vbeta primers were used for the PCR. Clones were read by immunoSEQ multiplex PCR, and TCRdb kept only the in-frame ones, dropping some. The data show roughly 120,000 clones, with about four fifths seen just once and 7.5% to 9% held by the top ten. The germline gives CDR1 SEHNR, CDR2 FQNEAQ (reference sequence). CDR3 length equals 16 residues. V lost 5 bases, J lost 4 bases, and 17 bases lay in between. Comments on this clone: What it recognizes is unknown.

This TCR was sampled from a female donor in good health and CMV-seropositive. V usage is TRBV7-9 and J usage is TRBJ1-4; D is unresolved. The source material was PBMCs. The DNA for the CDR3 is TGTGCCAGCAGCATACGGGGAGTTGGCCTTAATGAAAAACTGTTTTTT. Amino acids: CASSIRGVGLNEKLFF.